These 27 T cell receptor beta chains share one sample of origin, sequenced in a study of shared clonotypes between healthy human individuals. Only in-frame clones appear in the TCRdb table, and some are missing; sequencing was by immunoSEQ multiplex PCR. The sample records 2 million to 2.5 million clones, approximately 94% being singletons. CD45RO-negative, CCR7-positively selected cells formed the naive CD8 fraction, excluding terminally differentiated effector memory CD45RA+ cells. The specimen sequenced was naive CD8+ T cells from PBMCs. These receptors came from a man between 18 and 35 years old in good health. Some clones in this sample may be carry-over from other donors' samples.

The rearrangement uses TRBV6-5 and TRBJ1-3; D gene ambiguous. This CDR3 is built from 14 residues. Germline assignment: CDR1 MNHEY and CDR2 SVGAGI. V was pared by 6 bases and J by 9 bases, with 18 bases between. CDR3 coding DNA: TGTGCCAGCAGGATTGAGGTAAAAATTCGCACCATATATTTT. Translated: CASRIEVKIRTIYF.

This chain joins TRBV27 and TRBJ2-7; no clear D. This CDR3 is built from 13 residues. Between the trimmed V and J ends, which lost 0 bases and 6 bases, there was a span of 9 bases. Germline loops: CDR1 MNHEY, CDR2 SMNVEV (reference sequence). The CDR3 reads CASSLSDLAEQYF. Here the CDR3 DNA reads TGTGCCAGCAGTTTATCGGACCTGGCCGAGCAGTACTTC.

This chain joins TRBV10-3 and TRBJ2-2; 9 bases line up with TRBD2. V was pared by 8 bases and J by 6 bases, with 16 bases of the junction left unmatched. The CDR3 runs 17 residues. Germline CDR1 ENHRY, CDR2 SYGVKD. CDR3 in amino acids: CAICSDSGSVYSGELFF. Written as DNA, the CDR3 is TGTGCCATCTGCTCGGATAGCGGGAGCGTGTACTCCGGGGAGCTGTTTTTT.

The chain uses TRBV5-6 and TRBJ2-6; 7 positions match TRBD2. The germline gives CDR1 SGHDT, CDR2 YYEEEE. The CDR3 length is 14 residues. Trimming at V came to 7 bases and at J to 3 bases, leaving 4 bases not matched to a gene. The CDR3 region is CASGRGGGANVLTF. CDR3 in DNA: TGTGCCAGCGGGCGCGGGGGTGGGGCCAACGTCCTGACTTTC.

This clone showed up just once. The chain is built from TRBV25-1 and TRBJ2-7, with TRBD1 as a possible D gene (5 bases). Germline loops: CDR1 MGHDK, CDR2 SYGVNS. V gave up 5 bases and J gave up 4 bases, with 9 bases separating them. This CDR3 has 12 amino acids. DNA for the CDR3: TGTGCCAGCAGTAATCAGGGTTACGAGCAGTACTTC. Translated: CASSNQGYEQYF.

V usage is TRBV19 and J usage is TRBJ2-3; D gene unclear. The germline V gene has CDR1 LNHDA and CDR2 SQIVND (reference sequence). Trimming took 5 bases from V and 4 from J, leaving 4 bases between them. The CDR3 is 11 amino acids. CDR3: CASSEADTQYF. The CDR3 DNA sequence: TGTGCCAGTAGTGAGGCAGATACGCAGTATTTT.

The genes are TRBV10-2 and TRBJ1-2, with D possibly matching TRBD1 (5 bases). Trimming shortened V by 0 bases and J by 7 bases, and 9 bases separated the two germline ends. CDR1 WSHSY and CDR2 SAAADI come from the germline V gene. The CDR3 length is 13 residues. CDR3 sequence (DNA): TGCGCCAGCAGTGAGTCGCCGACAGCTGGCTACACCTTC. Its protein is CASSESPTAGYTF.

The chain is built from TRBV4-1 and TRBJ2-7; 7 positions match TRBD2. The germline CDR1 and CDR2 sequences are MGHRA and YSYEKL. With V trimmed by 0 bases and J by 6 bases, 8 bases remained unmatched. This CDR3 is built from 15 residues. DNA for the CDR3: TGCGCCAGCAGCCAAGAGGGAGGGGCCGGGGGCGAGCAGTACTTC. Protein sequence: CASSQEGGAGGEQYF.

This chain links TRBV27 with TRBJ1-2; D call uncertain. The CDR3 extends over 14 amino acids. Germline V gene data show CDR1 as MNHEY and CDR2 as SMNVEV (reference sequence). Trimming pared 6 bases from V and 3 bases from J, leaving 14 bases between. CDR3 amino acids: CASRPTGSDYGYTF. The CDR3 nucleotides read TGTGCCAGCAGGCCCACGGGCTCAGACTATGGCTACACCTTC.

The chain joins TRBV7-2 to TRBJ1-5; D uncertain. Germline V CDR1 and CDR2: SGHTA, FQGNSA. V was clipped by 0 bases and J by 9 bases, with 12 bases between them. CDR3 length: 14 residues. CDR3 protein: CASSLAKGSTPQHF. The DNA for the CDR3 is TGTGCCAGCAGCTTAGCGAAGGGCTCGACGCCCCAGCATTTT.

This clone was seen once. This rearrangement joins TRBV6-5 to TRBJ2-2, with D maybe TRBD1 (5 bases). V was trimmed by 2 bases and J by 6 bases, leaving 7 bases between them. The CDR3 is 13 residues long. Looked up from germline, CDR1 is MNHEY and CDR2 is SVGAGI. The CDR3 bases are TGTGCCAGCAGTTACAAGGGGTCCGGGGAGCTGTTTTTT. It codes for CASSYKGSGELFF.

The V gene is TRBV7-4, the J gene TRBJ1-3; D is unresolved. The CDR3 totals 16 residues. V was clipped by 3 bases and J by 0 bases, with 12 bases between them. Per germline, CDR1 SGHVT and CDR2 SQSDAQ. The CDR3, as DNA: TGTGCCAGCAGCTTTAACGGAGAATCCTCTGGAAACACCATATATTTT. Protein: CASSFNGESSGNTIYF.

The V and J genes are TRBV7-9 and TRBJ2-3; TRBD2 agrees at 9 bases. Germline-derived CDR1 and CDR2 are SEHNR and FQNEAQ (reference sequence). With 4 bases clipped from V and 4 bases from J, the junction kept 15 bases outside the gene matches. The CDR3 length is 18 residues. CDR3 in amino acids: CASSSLVLAGVASDTQYF. CDR3 DNA: TGTGCCAGCAGCTCCCTGGTTTTAGCGGGAGTCGCCTCAGATACGCAGTATTTT.

V and J are TRBV28 and TRBJ1-1; TRBD1 agrees at 7 bases. The V segment lost 8 bases and the J segment 5 bases; nucleotides outside the gene matches: 11. This CDR3 has 14 residues. Germline V lookup: CDR1 MDHEN, CDR2 SYDVKM. Here the CDR3 reads CASEGAWSDTEAFF. CDR3 bases: TGTGCCAGCGAGGGGGCTTGGTCGGATACTGAAGCTTTCTTT.

The chain links TRBV27 to TRBJ2-7; 8 bases match TRBD2. The CDR3 spans 16 residues. J lost 1 base, V lost 6 bases, and 11 bases had no gene match. CDR1 is MNHEY, CDR2 SMNVEV, per germline (reference sequence). The CDR3 coding sequence is TGTGCCAGCAGCCCCTCCGGGGGGGAAGAATCCTACGAGCAGTACTTC. Amino acid sequence: CASSPSGGEESYEQYF.

This chain's CDR3 is CASSAGRDRVNEQYF. The CDR3 region has the DNA TGTGCCAGCAGCGCCGGCCGGGACAGGGTCAACGAGCAGTACTTC. The gene calls are TRBV9 and TRBJ2-7; TRBD1 agrees at 9 bases. The germline CDR1 and CDR2 sequences are SGDLS and YYNGEE. The CDR3 has 15 residues. V shed 3 bases and J 5 bases; nucleotides not matched to a gene: 9.

The chain is built from TRBV19 and TRBJ2-7, with D unclear. Trimming left V 7 bases short and J 3 bases short, with 10 bases between. CDR3 size: 12 residues. CDR1 is LNHDA, CDR2 SQIVND, per germline (reference sequence). The CDR3 DNA reads TGTGCCAGTACCGCCGCCGGCTACGAGCAGTACTTC. Translation: CASTAAGYEQYF.

Concerning this clone itself: Distinct nucleotide sequences in the sample also encode this CDR3. The chain uses TRBV7-3 and TRBJ2-1; 12 bases map to TRBD2. The ends lost 4 bases at V and 7 bases at J; junction bases unmatched: 5. The germline V gene encodes CDR1 SGHTA and CDR2 FQGTGA. This CDR3 is built from 15 residues. As DNA, the CDR3 is TGTGCCAGCAGCTGGGGACTAGCGGGCGATAATGAGCAGTTCTTC. This encodes CASSWGLAGDNEQFF.

The chain employs TRBV4-1 and TRBJ1-2, with D maybe TRBD1 (5 bases). This CDR3 region has 16 residues. Trimming removed 1 base at V and 4 bases at J, with 16 bases between. Germline CDR1 reads MGHRA; CDR2 reads YSYEKL. This CDR3 reads CASSQAWSQGGYGYTF. The CDR3 DNA reads TGCGCCAGCAGCCAAGCATGGAGCCAGGGCGGCTATGGCTACACCTTC.

This chain joins TRBV11-2 and TRBJ1-1, with D possibly TRBD1 on 5 matching bases. This CDR3 contains 13 residues. The V end lost 6 bases, the J end lost 2 bases, and 10 bases lay between the germline ends. Germline CDR1 reads SGHAT; CDR2 reads FQNNGV. The CDR3: CASRLRANTEAFF. The CDR3 DNA is TGTGCCAGCAGACTCAGGGCTAACACTGAAGCTTTCTTT.

For this clone: Other DNA sequences from this sample encode an identical CDR3 as well. The chain carries TRBV19 and TRBJ1-1, with D possibly matching TRBD1 (5 bases). V was pared by 2 bases and J by 3 bases, with 10 bases between. There are 14 residues in the CDR3. CDR1 LNHDA and CDR2 SQIVND come from the germline V gene (reference sequence). The CDR3 coding sequence is TGTGCCAGTAGTATACGGGGGTTCGACACTGAAGCTTTCTTT. Its translation: CASSIRGFDTEAFF.

This chain uses TRBV13 with TRBJ2-7, with 7 bases aligning to TRBD1. The CDR3 totals 15 residues. Germline CDR1 and CDR2: PRHDT and FYEKMQ (reference sequence). After removal of 4 bases from V and 0 bases from J, the junction contained 6 bases not matched to a gene. The DNA of the CDR3 is TGTGCCAGCAGCTCCAATGACAGGGTCTCCTACGAGCAGTACTTC. It is translated as CASSSNDRVSYEQYF. The full variable domain, rest sourced from reference TRBV13 and TRBJ2-7, is AAGVIQSPRHLIKEKRETATLKCYPIPRHDTVYWYQQGPGQDPQFLISFYEKMQSDKGSIPDRFSAQQFSDYHSELNMSSLELGDSALYFCASSSNDRVSYEQYFGPGTRLTVT.

This chain joins TRBV10-1 and TRBJ2-3; 7 bases map to TRBD2. CDR3 length: 17 amino acids. Germline CDR1 and CDR2: WNHNN and SYGVQD (reference sequence). V gave up 2 bases and J gave up 7 bases; unmatched junction bases: 15. CDR3 bases: TGCGCCAGCAGTGAGACAACCAGCGGGGAACCCTCCCATACGCAGTATTTT. This codes for CASSETTSGEPSHTQYF.

V is TRBV25-1 and J is TRBJ2-1; TRBD1 is a possible D gene (6 bases). V was shortened by 1 base and J by 9 bases, with 10 bases between the two germline ends. The CDR3 is 13 amino acids. Germline-derived CDR1 and CDR2 are MGHDK and SYGVNS. Here the CDR3 DNA reads TGTGCCAGCAGTGAATCAGGGGCAAGTGAGCAGTTCTTC. Its translation is CASSESGASEQFF. The full variable domain, rest sourced from reference TRBV25-1 and TRBJ2-1, is EADIYQTPRYLVIGTGKKITLECSQTMGHDKMYWYQQDPGMELHLIHYSYGVNSTEKGDLSSESTVSRIRTEHFPLTLESARPSHTSQYLCASSESGASEQFFGPGTRLTVL.

The chain recombines TRBV28 with TRBJ2-2; TRBD1 agrees at 7 bases. CDR1 and CDR2 from the germline V gene are MDHEN and SYDVKM. Trimming removed 5 bases from V and 8 bases from J; junction bases left unmatched: 8. This CDR3 has 14 amino acids. The CDR3 region has the DNA TGTGCCAGCAGTCTCCGACAGGGAGCAGGGGAGCTGTTTTTT. This sequence encodes CASSLRQGAGELFF.

V and J are TRBV4-3 and TRBJ1-5; D ambiguous. CDR1 is LGHNA and CDR2 is YSLEER in the germline V gene. The CDR3 covers 15 residues. Trimming took off 0 bases at V and 2 bases at J, with 8 bases between the two ends. The CDR3 DNA reads TGCGCCAGCAGCCAAGATAGTATGGGCAATCAGCCCCAGCATTTT. This sequence encodes CASSQDSMGNQPQHF.

The chain uses TRBV6-1 and TRBJ2-5; unclear D gene. Germline V gives CDR1 MNHNS, CDR2 SASEGT. CDR3 length equals 12 residues. The V end was cut by 8 bases, the J end by 5 bases, with 12 bases between. The CDR3 reads CASASLGETQYF. For the CDR3, the DNA is TGTGCCAGCGCCAGCTTGGGGGAGACCCAGTACTTC.